These T cell receptor beta chains were read from a single sample in a study of blood T cells in healthy people across ages. TCRdb recomputed calls from the 5' RACE reads with MiXCR, one row per CDR3 protein. Of 1.8 million or so distinct CDR3 sequences in the sample, about 39% are singletons; the top ten hold roughly 23%. The sequencing input was blood. The receptors here all came from a human donor in good health. The conserved cysteine and the conserved F or W are not part of the CDR3 here.

cdr3_length	j_call	v_call	cdr3_aa
11	TRBJ2-3	TRBV7-2	ASSPLGLDTQY
10	TRBJ1-2	TRBV7-3	ASRPPDGGCT
11	TRBJ2-7	TRBV4-2	ASSQPQGDEQY
13	TRBJ2-3	TRBV20-1	SAQGLAGVADTQY
13	TRBJ1-2	TRBV28	ASSAPGGPVPGYT
12	TRBJ2-3	TRBV25-1	ASSEQRRRDTQY
13	TRBJ2-3	TRBV10-3	AIRNLAGGTDTQY
16	TRBJ2-3	TRBV10-3	AIRRRERQGAETDTQY
13	TRBJ2-3	TRBV12-3/TRBV12-4	ASSGAGARADTEY
14	TRBJ2-1	TRBV5-5	ASSLSPGRTSNEQF
13	TRBJ2-7	TRBV4-1	ASSQTTGVRYEQY
14	TRBJ1-2	TRBV6-6	ASSYSRSSANYGYT
13	TRBJ1-2	TRBV6-5	ASSHQSSTNYGYT
14	TRBJ2-1	TRBV6-1	ASSSRDRAGMNEQF
12	TRBJ1-1	TRBV7-8	ASSFLPLGTEAF
13	TRBJ2-5	TRBV10-3	AIRRQGQRIMEQY
11	TRBJ2-4	TRBV12-3/TRBV12-4	ASRPSTAYVQY
16	TRBJ2-3	TRBV12-3/TRBV12-4	ASSFRGTSGARTDAQY
11	TRBJ1-2	TRBV28	ASSQPGRYGYT
13	TRBJ2-7	TRBV27	ASSLSGPGTYEQY
11	TRBJ2-1	TRBV12-3/TRBV12-4	ASRSGTIIEQF
13	TRBJ2-5	TRBV7-2	ASAGTSGSQETQY
15	TRBJ2-3	TRBV28	ASRLTGSRVRTDTQY
15	TRBJ2-6	TRBV5-1	ASSLTGALSGANVLT
12	TRBJ1-2	TRBV7-2	ASSLEVRDYGYT
10	TRBJ2-1	TRBV12-3/TRBV12-4	ASSARAALQF
12	TRBJ1-4	TRBV10-3	AISEATTNEKLF
13	TRBJ1-2	TRBV3-1	ASSPDLFMGYGYT
13	TRBJ2-3	TRBV11-2	ASSFTPGGEDTQY
14	TRBJ1-1	TRBV7-9	ASSDRDRGHPTEAF
13	TRBJ2-7	TRBV10-3	AISESDYNPYEQY
11	TRBJ2-7	TRBV12-3/TRBV12-4	ASSPRQGTRQY
10	TRBJ2-1	TRBV29-1	SVERLFNEQF
12	TRBJ1-2	TRBV7-6	ASSLGYSPGGYT
11	TRBJ2-3	TRBV4-1	ASSPEGADTQY
13	TRBJ2-3	TRBV13	ASSPRGQGMDTQY
12	TRBJ1-2	TRBV7-9	ASSLESGWYGYT
13	-	TRBV7-2	ASRRDRVPTYEQY
13	TRBJ2-7	TRBV7-9	ASSFGWGNRYEQY
10	TRBJ2-5	TRBV12-3/TRBV12-4	AGSRISKTQY
15	TRBJ1-5	TRBV6-5	ASSYDVPGRRNQPQH